Below, 30 T cell receptor beta chains from the same sample are listed, as sequenced in a study of control samples from healthy donors and cancer patients. Profiled with immunoSEQ multiplex PCR; TCRdb holds only in-frame clones, not every one. The table records about 100,000 clones, 85% of them present only once. The specimen sequenced was blood. All receptors derive from a man aged 25 to 45 in good health.

The sample holds one count of this clone. The CDR3 region has the DNA TGTGCCAGCAGCTTAGACGGGTTCAGCAATTCACCCCTCCACTTT. Translating it yields CASSLDGFSNSPLHF. The chain employs TRBV7-9 and TRBJ1-6; D not resolved. Germline CDR1 and CDR2: SEHNR and FQNEAQ (reference sequence). This CDR3 spans 15 amino acids. Trimming stripped 1 base from V and 7 bases from J, with 11 bases between.

The rearrangement uses TRBV7-2 and TRBJ2-7; no clear D gene. Germline V gene sequence: CDR1 SGHTA, CDR2 FQGNSA. The V and J ends lost 6 bases and 2 bases respectively, with 14 bases between them. This CDR3 has 14 amino acids. CDR3 bases: TGTGCCAGCAGTTATGGACCGATCACCTACGAGCAGTACTTC. It translates to CASSYGPITYEQYF. The whole variable domain, remainder taken from reference TRBV7-2 and TRBJ2-7, is GAGVSQSPSNKVTEKGKDVELRCDPISGHTALYWYRQSLGQGLEFLIYFQGNSAPDKSGLPSDRFSAERTGGSVSTLTIQRTQQEDSAVYLCASSYGPITYEQYFGPGTRLTVT.

The chain is built from TRBV7-3 and TRBJ2-3, with 8 bases fitting TRBD1. Trimming cost V 4 bases and J 5 bases; bases outside gene matches: 11. The germline V gene has CDR1 SGHTA and CDR2 FQGTGA. The CDR3 contains 16 residues. The CDR3 loop reads CASSSMTGVGGDTQYF. Written as DNA, the CDR3 is TGTGCCAGCAGCTCGATGACAGGGGTAGGAGGAGATACGCAGTATTTT.

V usage is TRBV6-5 and J usage is TRBJ2-7, with D unresolved. From germline, CDR1 is MNHEY and CDR2 SVGAGI. V was shortened by 4 bases and J by 6 bases, with 16 bases between the two germline ends. The CDR3 loop spans 14 amino acids. The DNA of the CDR3 is TGTGCCAGCAGTTTCGCCGGGCCAAACGGCGAGCAGTACTTC. Translation: CASSFAGPNGEQYF.

This clone was seen a handful of times. This chain joins TRBV14 and TRBJ1-2; D remains ambiguous. Trimming took 0 bases from V and 4 from J, leaving 15 bases between them. There are 16 residues in the CDR3. Per germline, CDR1 SGHDN and CDR2 FVKESK. The CDR3 sequence is CASSQDLGENLYGYTF. DNA for the CDR3: TGTGCCAGCAGCCAAGATCTTGGAGAAAACCTCTATGGCTACACCTTC.

The J gene is TRBJ2-1, the V gene TRBV6-4, with D possibly matching TRBD1 (5 bases). The germline V gene encodes CDR1 MRHNA and CDR2 SNTAGT. The CDR3 contains 15 residues. V lost 2 bases and J 0 bases, leaving 8 bases between the germline ends. CDR3 DNA: TGTGCCAGCAGTGACCCCAGGGACTCCTACAATGAGCAGTTCTTC. Its translation is CASSDPRDSYNEQFF.

The rearrangement links TRBV6-5 to TRBJ1-1; D ambiguous. The germline V and J ends were trimmed by 1 base and 4 bases, with 13 bases remaining between them. Germline V gene sequence: CDR1 MNHEY, CDR2 SVGAGI. The CDR3 loop spans 15 amino acids. This CDR3 is CASSYFVVPSTEAFF. The CDR3 nucleotides read TGTGCCAGCAGTTACTTTGTGGTCCCTAGCACTGAAGCTTTCTTT.

The V and J genes are TRBV27 and TRBJ2-1; no firm D call. The V end was cut by 3 bases, the J end by 3 bases, with 6 bases between. The CDR3 extends over 13 amino acids. Germline V gives CDR1 MNHEY, CDR2 SMNVEV (reference sequence). The CDR3 DNA sequence: TGTGCCAGCAGTTTTCAACTCTACAATGAGCAGTTCTTC. Protein sequence: CASSFQLYNEQFF.

J is TRBJ2-7 and V is TRBV7-3, with D possibly matching TRBD1 (6 bases). Germline CDR1 is SGHTA and CDR2 is FQGTGA. The CDR3 runs to 14 residues. V lost 5 bases and J 0 bases, leaving 11 bases between the germline ends. The CDR3 loop reads CASSQGIRSYEQYF. The CDR3 coding sequence is TGTGCCAGCAGCCAGGGGATCCGCTCCTACGAGCAGTACTTC.

V usage is TRBV6-5 and J usage is TRBJ2-2, with 8 bases identical to TRBD2. Trimming removed 5 bases from V and 4 bases from J; junction bases left unmatched: 3. Germline loops: CDR1 MNHEY, CDR2 SVGAGI. The CDR3 consists of 14 residues. The CDR3 region is CASSPAGGTGELFF. DNA of the CDR3: TGTGCCAGCAGTCCGGCGGGGGGCACCGGGGAGCTGTTTTTT.

This rearrangement joins TRBV27 to TRBJ1-1; D gene uncertain. CDR1 is MNHEY and CDR2 is SMNVEV in the germline V gene (reference sequence). The length of the CDR3 is 13 residues. The V and J ends lost 2 bases and 2 bases respectively, with 6 bases between them. Written as DNA, the CDR3 is TGTGCCAGCAGTTTAAAAAGTAACACTGAAGCTTTCTTT. Its protein is CASSLKSNTEAFF.

The V gene is TRBV3-1 (or the pseudogene TRBV3-2), the J gene TRBJ2-2; 7 bases are a match to TRBD2. In germline, CDR1 is LGHDT, CDR2 YNNKEL (reference sequence). This CDR3 contains 13 residues. V was clipped by 5 bases and J by 9 bases; unmatched bases: 6. CDR3 sequence reads: CASSSGGFRELFF. DNA of the CDR3: TGTGCCAGCAGCTCCGGGGGGTTCCGGGAGCTGTTTTTT.

The rearrangement joins TRBV12-3 or TRBV12-4 to TRBJ2-7, with TRBD1 matching over 8 bases. V lost 5 bases, J lost 6 bases, and 3 bases stayed unmatched. The CDR3 is 12 amino acids. CDR3 nucleotide sequence: TGTGCCAGCAGTAAGACAGGGGTCGAGCAGTACTTC. It is translated as CASSKTGVEQYF.

This rearrangement joins TRBV19 to TRBJ1-1, with D possibly being TRBD1 (6 bases). Germline V gene lookup returns CDR1 LNHDA and CDR2 SQIVND (reference sequence). The V end lost 5 bases, the J end lost 6 bases, and 16 bases lay between the germline ends. The CDR3 runs to 14 residues. CDR3 protein: CASSLTGLVSEAFF. CDR3 DNA: TGTGCCAGTAGTCTCACAGGGCTGGTGTCTGAAGCTTTCTTT.

The gene calls are TRBV6-5 and TRBJ2-7; no firm D call. The CDR3 loop spans 11 amino acids. From germline, CDR1 is MNHEY and CDR2 SVGAGI. Trimming removed 6 bases from V and 0 bases from J, with 3 bases in between. The chain's CDR3 is CASRPSYEQYF. CDR3 sequence (DNA): TGTGCCAGCAGACCCTCCTACGAGCAGTACTTC.

The chain uses TRBV7-9 and TRBJ2-2, with 7 nucleotides matching TRBD1. Germline-derived CDR1 and CDR2 are SEHNR and FQNEAQ (reference sequence). V lost 6 bases and J lost 1; bases outside the gene matches: 2. The CDR3 is 14 residues long. CDR3 bases: TGTGCCAGCAGACGGGACAGGAACACCGGGGAGCTGTTTTTT. Translated: CASRRDRNTGELFF.

The rearrangement uses TRBV6-6 and TRBJ1-2, with 7 bases lining up with TRBD1. V lost 7 bases to trimming and J lost 7 bases; unmatched junction nucleotides: 9. The CDR3 is made up of 13 amino acids. Germline lookup yields CDR1 MNHNY and CDR2 SVGAGI (reference sequence). The CDR3 DNA reads as TGTGCCAGCACCAAAGACAGGGCTTCTGGCTACACCTTC. Protein product: CASTKDRASGYTF.

V usage is TRBV6-4 and J usage is TRBJ2-7; no reliable D call. CDR3 length: 13 amino acids. V shed 7 bases and J shed 0 bases, with 10 bases lying between them. CDR1 and CDR2 from the germline V gene are MRHNA and SNTAGT. CDR3 nucleotide sequence: TGTGCCAGCACCCCTCGCGGCTCCTACGAGCAGTACTTC. Translated, it gives CASTPRGSYEQYF.

In its sample, this clone was seen a few times. The chain links TRBV19 to TRBJ2-7, with D hard to call. Germline loops: CDR1 LNHDA, CDR2 SQIVND (reference sequence). With 3 bases removed from V and 2 bases from J, the gap between germline ends came to 8 bases. The CDR3 sequence is 13 residues long. The CDR3 here is CASSIGRTYEQYF. The CDR3 DNA reads as TGTGCCAGTAGTATTGGCCGGACCTACGAGCAGTACTTC.

The chain has TRBV5-4 and TRBJ2-1; D remains ambiguous. CDR1 is SGHNT, CDR2 YYREEE, per germline (reference sequence). The V end lost 4 bases, the J end lost 2 bases, and 4 bases lay between the germline ends. The CDR3 runs to 12 residues. The CDR3 spells CASSITYNEQFF. CDR3 DNA: TGTGCCAGCAGCATTACCTACAATGAGCAGTTCTTC.

The V call is TRBV5-1, the J call TRBJ2-7, with D uncertain. Germline V CDR1 and CDR2: SGHRS, YFSETQ. V was shortened by 2 bases and J by 5 bases, with 8 bases between the two germline ends. This CDR3 contains 12 residues. The CDR3 region has the DNA TGCGCCAGCAGCTTAGTCGGAAACGAGCAGTACTTC. It specifies CASSLVGNEQYF.

This rearrangement joins TRBV5-4 to TRBJ2-5; 7 bases agree with TRBD1. After removal of 0 bases from V and 4 bases from J, the junction contained 3 bases not matched to a gene. CDR1 and CDR2 (germline): SGHNT, YYREEE (reference sequence). The CDR3 length is 14 residues. CDR3 nucleotides: TGTGCCAGCAGCTTGGTCTCAGGGGGAGAGACCCAGTACTTC. It specifies CASSLVSGGETQYF. Filled out from reference TRBV5-4 and TRBJ2-5, the complete variable domain reads ETGVTQSPTHLIKTRGQQVTLRCSSQSGHNTVSWYQQALGQGPQFIFQYYREEENGRGNFPPRFSGLQFPNYSSELNVNALELDDSALYLCASSLVSGGETQYFGPGTRLLVL.

The V call is TRBV10-3, the J call TRBJ1-2; the match to TRBD1 covers 9 bases. The CDR3 spans 17 residues. Germline V lookup: CDR1 ENHRY, CDR2 SYGVKD. The V and J ends lost 0 bases and 2 bases, in that order; junction bases with no gene match: 7. CDR3 bases: TGTGCCATCAGTGAGTCCGTCCCGGGACAGGGAAACTATGGCTACACCTTC. Amino acid sequence: CAISESVPGQGNYGYTF.

The J gene is TRBJ1-3, the V gene TRBV13; D gene ambiguous. Germline CDR1 PRHDT, CDR2 FYEKMQ (reference sequence). The CDR3 consists of 11 residues. V dropped 6 bases and J dropped 3 bases, with 3 bases sitting between them. CDR3 sequence: CASRGGNTIYF. The CDR3 nucleotides are TGTGCCAGCAGAGGTGGAAACACCATATATTTT. Using reference TRBV13 and TRBJ1-3 for the parts outside the CDR3, the full variable domain is AAGVIQSPRHLIKEKRETATLKCYPIPRHDTVYWYQQGPGQDPQFLISFYEKMQSDKGSIPDRFSAQQFSDYHSELNMSSLELGDSALYFCASRGGNTIYFGEGSWLTVV.

This clone was counted a few times. The gene calls are TRBV30 and TRBJ2-6; D is unresolved. The V gene lost 3 bases and the J gene lost 4 bases, with 7 bases spanning the gap. From germline, CDR1 is GTSNPN and CDR2 SVGIG (reference sequence). The CDR3 runs to 13 residues. CDR3 region: CAWRSAGANVLTF. CDR3 coding DNA: TGTGCCTGGAGAAGTGCAGGGGCCAACGTCCTGACTTTC.

The chain recombines TRBV30 with TRBJ2-3; D is perhaps TRBD2 (6 bases). Per germline, CDR1 GTSNPN and CDR2 SVGIG (reference sequence). The CDR3 runs to 15 residues. The V end was cut by 0 bases, the J end by 2 bases, with 12 bases between. CDR3 sequence reads: CAWSVRGLSTDTQYF. Here the CDR3 DNA reads TGTGCCTGGAGTGTACGGGGACTTTCCACAGATACGCAGTATTTT. Together with reference TRBV30 and TRBJ2-3, the CDR3 gives the full variable domain: SQTIHQWPATLVQPVGSPLSLECTVEGTSNPNLYWYRQAAGRGLQLLFYSVGIGQISSEVPQNLSASRPQDRQFILSSKKLLLSDSGFYLCAWSVRGLSTDTQYFGPGTRLTVL.

V usage is TRBV27 and J usage is TRBJ1-1, with 7 bases identical to TRBD1. From germline, CDR1 is MNHEY and CDR2 SMNVEV (reference sequence). V gave up 1 base and J gave up 3 bases; unmatched junction bases: 11. The CDR3 runs to 17 residues. CDR3 bases: TGTGCCAGCAGTTTATTCACAGGGGCGACGGTATACACTGAAGCTTTCTTT. It is translated as CASSLFTGATVYTEAFF.

V is TRBV14 and J is TRBJ2-1; 11 bases map to TRBD2. The ends lost 3 bases at V and 7 bases at J; junction bases unmatched: 5. The CDR3 consists of 15 residues. The germline V gene has CDR1 SGHDN and CDR2 FVKESK. The CDR3 here is CASSHLAGGLNEQFF. CDR3 DNA: TGTGCCAGCAGCCACTTAGCGGGGGGGTTGAATGAGCAGTTCTTC.

V is TRBV30 and J is TRBJ1-3; 8 positions match TRBD1. Germline values: CDR1 GTSNPN, CDR2 SVGIG (reference sequence). The CDR3 has 15 residues. J gave up 2 bases and V 4 bases, and 7 bases lay outside the gene matches. CDR3 nucleotides: TGTGCCTGGACCCCCAGGGGGCTCACTGGAAACACCATATATTTT. It specifies CAWTPRGLTGNTIYF.

The CDR3 coding sequence is TGTGCCAGCAGCTTAGCGTCCAGGGGGCGAAGTAGCACTGAAGCTTTCTTT. It translates to CASSLASRGRSSTEAFF. The chain joins TRBV13 to TRBJ1-1, with 8 bases fitting TRBD1. The CDR3 loop spans 17 amino acids. J gave up 4 bases and V 1 base, and 11 bases lay outside the gene matches. Germline values: CDR1 PRHDT, CDR2 FYEKMQ (reference sequence).